This T cell receptor beta chain emerged from a study of blood T cells in healthy people across ages. Whole-study context: Template switching retrieved approximately one barcoded beta molecule for each two T cells. General observations from the study: Relative to aged donors, long-lived donors carried more naive CD4+ cells and displayed higher diversity.

Trimming took off 4 bases at V and 2 bases at J, with 13 bases between the two ends. The CDR3 length is 15 residues. The germline gives CDR1 LGHNA, CDR2 YSLEER. Sample-barcoded 5' priming and a J-beta primer mix drove a second PCR of roughly 6 to 12 cycles. Each TCR beta cDNA got a 12-nucleotide random molecular identifier. TCRdb reanalysed the 5' RACE reads using MiXCR and keeps one entry per CDR3 protein. This table has about 840,000 distinct CDR3 sequences, under 35% appearing once. This clonotype was recorded many times. The antigen remains unidentified. These records were also assigned to another study, of T cells of mothers and their children. That publication notes: Overlap in related mother-child pairs always slightly exceeded unrelated pairs, never significantly.

The chain carries TRBV4-3 and TRBJ2-3; the D gene could be TRBD1 or TRBD2 (5 bases each). Sequenced material: blood. The clonotype was recovered from a middle-aged woman in good health. CDR3 sequence reads: CASSPGTESTDTQYF. The CDR3 DNA reads as TGCGCCAGCAGCCCGGGGACGGAATCCACAGATACGCAGTATTTT.